A selection of T cell receptor beta chains follows, all from one sample in a study of T cell changes during pregnancy in multiple sclerosis. Clones were read by immunoSEQ multiplex PCR, and TCRdb kept only the in-frame ones, dropping some. The table includes 45,000 or so clones, 91% detected once. The sample was CD8+ T cells from peripheral blood mononuclear cells, taken after pregnancy. The receptors originated from a female donor with multiple sclerosis, enrolled in a pregnancy study. Both conserved end residues are trimmed from each CDR3.

cdr3_length	j_call	v_call	cdr3_aa
13	TRBJ2-7	TRBV9	ASSPQSGSSYEQY
13	TRBJ2-3	TRBV5-6	ASSLAGGVADTQY
12	TRBJ2-3	TRBV9	ASSPLGGSDTQY
13	TRBJ1-2	TRBV5-6	ASSPPSGGHYGYT
15	TRBJ1-2	TRBV4-3	ASSQESGRGGTFGYT
14	TRBJ1-1	TRBV6-5	ASSYGLGGMNTEAF
14	TRBJ1-1	TRBV7-2	ASSPGQGEVNTEAF
11	TRBJ2-1	TRBV11-2	ATISGGPGEQF
14	TRBJ2-5	TRBV29-1	SVEDPASGGQETQY
12	TRBJ1-4	TRBV5-6	ASSFGTLGEKLF
12	TRBJ1-1	TRBV7-9	ASSFVRANTEAF
12	TRBJ1-5	TRBV27	ASSLSSGSQPQH
13	TRBJ2-7	TRBV12-5	ASGLGPGGLYEQY
17	TRBJ2-1	TRBV11-2	ASSTEWTGTSGVYNEQF
13	TRBJ2-7	TRBV6-1	ASSVPRGVGYEQY
13	TRBJ2-7	TRBV5-1	ASSLIPGSGGEQY
12	TRBJ2-5	TRBV13	ASSLEGRGETQY
14	TRBJ1-2	TRBV5-4	ASSLAKGAPRYGYT
17	TRBJ2-2	TRBV12-5	ASGLKFLRERLDTGELF
13	TRBJ1-2	TRBV2	ASSDILQGNYGYT
16	TRBJ2-7	TRBV4-1	ASSQGSSGTSGFYEQY
12	TRBJ2-1	TRBV29-1	SVEGTGAYNEQF
10	TRBJ2-1	TRBV7-9	ASTKQGNEQF
12	TRBJ2-7	TRBV7-2	ASSQGQGPYEQY
11	TRBJ1-1	TRBV5-1	ASSLGAGTEAF
14	TRBJ2-3	TRBV7-6	ASSLLQGLRTDTQY
13	TRBJ2-3	TRBV6-4	ASSDSSSSTDTQY
15	TRBJ2-5	TRBV7-9	ASSLAYRGRNQETQY
12	TRBJ1-2	TRBV19	ASSIVHSSYGYT
12	TRBJ1-2	TRBV19	ASTNRGLNYGYT
13	TRBJ1-4	TRBV4-1	ASSQDGGVGEKLF
16	TRBJ2-1	TRBV5-6	ASSIPDARRRYGDEQF
14	TRBJ1-2	TRBV4-3	ASSQDRAQGYYGYT
9	TRBJ2-7	TRBV20-1	SARVGDEQY
12	TRBJ2-7	TRBV11-1	ASSRGSGIYEQY
13	TRBJ1-4	TRBV5-4	ASSFIEGGGEKLF
14	TRBJ1-2	TRBV6-5	ASSYSVPGTIYGYT
14	TRBJ2-7	TRBV13	ASSLGRRTGGYEQY
13	TRBJ2-3	TRBV2	ASSGIAGVLDTQY
15	TRBJ2-1	TRBV5-1	ASSLVPSGRLWDEQF
13	TRBJ2-7	TRBV7-9	ASSPGTSGSYEQY
13	TRBJ2-1	TRBV5-6	ASSLGRAAFDEQF
13	TRBJ2-5	TRBV5-4	ASSPTSGSGETQY
11	TRBJ2-3	TRBV7-9	AGGGPEADTQY
12	TRBJ2-1	TRBV27	ASSLSGTSNEQF
12	TRBJ2-2	TRBV7-9	ASSPGLNTGELF
14	TRBJ1-1	TRBV7-9	ASSSIRQVLNTEAF
11	TRBJ2-7	TRBV6-1	ASRDSLNYEQY
11	TRBJ2-3	TRBV30	AWSVGAAYTQY
11	TRBJ2-7	TRBV2	ASMAAEPYEQY
11	TRBJ2-7	TRBV2	ASSRTESYEQY
13	TRBJ1-1	TRBV6-5	ASSRGILANTEAF
9	TRBJ1-2	TRBV5-5	ASSRDYGYT
13	TRBJ1-2	TRBV7-9	ASSLVPDRVNGYT
11	TRBJ2-7	TRBV9	ASSPTGEYEQY
10	TRBJ1-1	TRBV5-6	ATNGEGGEAF
13	TRBJ2-1	TRBV14	ASSQASALYNEQF
12	TRBJ2-7	TRBV27	ASSSGLNLYEQY
12	TRBJ2-7	TRBV19	ASSITSDIYEQY